A selection of T cell receptor beta chains follows, all from one sample in a study of blood T cell repertoires in COVID-19. Data came from immunoSEQ multiplex PCR; TCRdb stores just in-frame clones and leaves some out. This sample has fewer than 85,000 clones; about nine tenths occur once, and the top ten carry approximately 10%. The sample was peripheral blood. Every receptor here comes from a human donor in a cohort sampled during active COVID-19. Both conserved end residues are part of each CDR3. Each record gives: CDR3 length, D gene, clone size, V gene, J gene, CDR3 DNA, CDR3 protein. D genes are given only for firm matches. Clone sizes are given selectively: once, few, many, or a class where the clone is expanded.

CDR3 length: 14
D gene: NA
clone size: NA
V gene: TRBV5-4
J gene: TRBJ1-1
CDR3 DNA: TGTGCCAGCAGCTTCGCAGGGGATATGGCTGAAGCTTTCTTT
CDR3 protein: CASSFAGDMAEAFF

CDR3 length: 16
D gene: TRBD2
clone size: NA
V gene: TRBV9
J gene: TRBJ2-1
CDR3 DNA: TGTGCCAGCAGCGTAGTCAGGGCTAGCGGAGGGAATGAGCAGTTCTTC
CDR3 protein: CASSVVRASGGNEQFF

CDR3 length: 15
D gene: TRBD1
clone size: many
V gene: TRBV14
J gene: TRBJ1-1
CDR3 DNA: TGTGCCAGCAGCCAAGAACTTACAGGGGCCACTGAAGCTTTCTTT
CDR3 protein: CASSQELTGATEAFF

CDR3 length: 13
D gene: TRBD1
clone size: NA
V gene: TRBV2
J gene: TRBJ2-7
CDR3 DNA: TGTGCCAGCAGTCGACAGGGACCCTACGAGCAGTACTTC
CDR3 protein: CASSRQGPYEQYF

CDR3 length: 15
D gene: NA
clone size: NA
V gene: TRBV9
J gene: TRBJ1-5
CDR3 DNA: TGTGCCAGCAGCGTAGGAGGGGGGGCTAATCAGCCCCAGCATTTT
CDR3 protein: CASSVGGGANQPQHF

CDR3 length: 13
D gene: NA
clone size: NA
V gene: TRBV5-1
J gene: TRBJ2-3
CDR3 DNA: TGCGCCAGCAGCTTGATGTACACAGATACGCAGTATTTT
CDR3 protein: CASSLMYTDTQYF

CDR3 length: 15
D gene: NA
clone size: NA
V gene: TRBV28
J gene: TRBJ1-5
CDR3 DNA: TGTGCCAGCAGTACATTGGGACATTTCAATCAGCCCCAGCATTTT
CDR3 protein: CASSTLGHFNQPQHF

CDR3 length: 15
D gene: TRBD2
clone size: NA
V gene: TRBV11-1
J gene: TRBJ2-2
CDR3 DNA: TGTGCCAGCAGCCCTAGCGGGGGCCTCACCGGGGAGCTGTTTTTT
CDR3 protein: CASSPSGGLTGELFF

CDR3 length: 15
D gene: NA
clone size: NA
V gene: TRBV11-2
J gene: TRBJ2-2
CDR3 DNA: TGTGCCAGCAGCCTAGAGGGAGATAACACCGGGGAGCTGTTTTTT
CDR3 protein: CASSLEGDNTGELFF

CDR3 length: 15
D gene: TRBD1
clone size: NA
V gene: TRBV2
J gene: TRBJ2-5
CDR3 DNA: TGTGCCAGCATTTGGGCACAGGGGGCATGGGAGACCCAGTACTTC
CDR3 protein: CASIWAQGAWETQYF

CDR3 length: 15
D gene: NA
clone size: NA
V gene: TRBV7-3
J gene: TRBJ2-2
CDR3 DNA: TGTGCCAGCAGCTCCGGACTGGCGGACACCGGGGAGCTGTTTTTT
CDR3 protein: CASSSGLADTGELFF

CDR3 length: 17
D gene: TRBD2
clone size: NA
V gene: TRBV5-1
J gene: TRBJ2-3
CDR3 DNA: TGCGCCAGCAACCCGGGACTAGCGGGGGTTGGAGGAGATACGCAGTATTTT
CDR3 protein: CASNPGLAGVGGDTQYF

CDR3 length: 11
D gene: NA
clone size: NA
V gene: TRBV4-2
J gene: TRBJ1-2
CDR3 DNA: TGTGCCAGCAGCCAAAATATGGGCTACACCTTC
CDR3 protein: CASSQNMGYTF

CDR3 length: 15
D gene: TRBD2
clone size: NA
V gene: TRBV5-1
J gene: TRBJ2-1
CDR3 DNA: TGCGCCAGCAGCTTTTTAGCGGGACCCTTAAATGAGCAGTTCTTC
CDR3 protein: CASSFLAGPLNEQFF

CDR3 length: 17
D gene: TRBD2
clone size: NA
V gene: TRBV24-1
J gene: TRBJ2-3
CDR3 DNA: TGTGCCACCAGTGATCCCGGGACTAGCGGGAGAGGTGATACGCAGTATTTT
CDR3 protein: CATSDPGTSGRGDTQYF

CDR3 length: 15
D gene: NA
clone size: NA
V gene: TRBV7-8
J gene: TRBJ2-5
CDR3 DNA: TGTGCCAGCAGCCGAGGTGGCCCTTTCCAAGAGACCCAGTACTTC
CDR3 protein: CASSRGGPFQETQYF

CDR3 length: 16
D gene: TRBD1
clone size: NA
V gene: TRBV27
J gene: TRBJ2-1
CDR3 DNA: TGTGCCAGCAGTTTCCCAGGACAGGGGTCCTACAATGAGCAGTTCTTC
CDR3 protein: CASSFPGQGSYNEQFF

CDR3 length: 12
D gene: NA
clone size: once
V gene: TRBV30
J gene: TRBJ2-3
CDR3 DNA: TGTGCCTGGAGTGGGACCGGGGGAGGGCAGTATTTT
CDR3 protein: CAWSGTGGGQYF

CDR3 length: 17
D gene: NA
clone size: NA
V gene: TRBV19
J gene: TRBJ1-5
CDR3 DNA: TGTGCCAGTAGTATAGCTAGTAGAAGCTATAGCAATCAGCCCCAGCATTTT
CDR3 protein: CASSIASRSYSNQPQHF

CDR3 length: 17
D gene: NA
clone size: NA
V gene: TRBV21-1
J gene: TRBJ1-5
CDR3 DNA: TGTGCCAGCAGCAAAGCACGTGGACAGGGGAGGTATCAGCCCCAGCATTTT
CDR3 protein: CASSKARGQGRYQPQHF

CDR3 length: 16
D gene: NA
clone size: many
V gene: TRBV6-6
J gene: TRBJ2-1
CDR3 DNA: TGTGCCAGCAGTTACGATGGGACTGCATGGAGAAATGAGCAGTTCTTC
CDR3 protein: CASSYDGTAWRNEQFF

CDR3 length: 12
D gene: NA
clone size: NA
V gene: TRBV6-5
J gene: TRBJ1-1
CDR3 DNA: TGTGCCAGCACTTTACAGTATACTGAAGCTTTCTTT
CDR3 protein: CASTLQYTEAFF

CDR3 length: 15
D gene: NA
clone size: NA
V gene: TRBV11-1
J gene: TRBJ1-1
CDR3 DNA: TGTGCCAGCACCGGAACCACCGGGGGGAACACTGAAGCTTTCTTT
CDR3 protein: CASTGTTGGNTEAFF

CDR3 length: 13
D gene: NA
clone size: NA
V gene: TRBV11-1
J gene: TRBJ1-5
CDR3 DNA: TGTGCCAGCCCAGGTGCCCCCAATCAGCCCCAGCATTTT
CDR3 protein: CASPGAPNQPQHF

CDR3 length: 14
D gene: NA
clone size: NA
V gene: TRBV2
J gene: TRBJ2-3
CDR3 DNA: TGTGCCAGCAGTGAATCACAGGGCACAGATACGCAGTATTTT
CDR3 protein: CASSESQGTDTQYF

CDR3 length: 15
D gene: NA
clone size: NA
V gene: TRBV10-3
J gene: TRBJ1-5
CDR3 DNA: TGTGCCATCAGTGAGTCAGGGGATAGCAATCAGCCCCAGCATTTT
CDR3 protein: CAISESGDSNQPQHF

CDR3 length: 14
D gene: NA
clone size: NA
V gene: TRBV2
J gene: TRBJ2-5
CDR3 DNA: TGTGCCAGCAGTGAATCTAGTTACCAAGAGACCCAGTACTTC
CDR3 protein: CASSESSYQETQYF

CDR3 length: 14
D gene: NA
clone size: NA
V gene: TRBV29-1
J gene: TRBJ2-2
CDR3 DNA: TGCAGCGTTGAGGAGCAAGCGGGCACCGGGGAGCTGTTTTTT
CDR3 protein: CSVEEQAGTGELFF

CDR3 length: 16
D gene: TRBD1
clone size: NA
V gene: TRBV7-2
J gene: TRBJ2-3
CDR3 DNA: TGTGCCAGCAGCTTGCAGACAGGGGGATACTCAGATACGCAGTATTTT
CDR3 protein: CASSLQTGGYSDTQYF

CDR3 length: 13
D gene: TRBD1
clone size: NA
V gene: TRBV5-1
J gene: TRBJ1-1
CDR3 DNA: TGCGCCAGCACAAAACAGGGGGACACTGAAGCTTTCTTT
CDR3 protein: CASTKQGDTEAFF

CDR3 length: 14
D gene: TRBD1
clone size: NA
V gene: TRBV6-5
J gene: TRBJ1-2
CDR3 DNA: TGTGCCAGCCGGCGGACAGGGAGTAACTATGGCTACACCTTC
CDR3 protein: CASRRTGSNYGYTF

CDR3 length: 15
D gene: TRBD2
clone size: NA
V gene: TRBV9
J gene: TRBJ2-1
CDR3 DNA: TGTGCCAGCAGCGTAGCTAGCGGGAGGGTCATTGAGCAGTTCTTC
CDR3 protein: CASSVASGRVIEQFF

CDR3 length: 13
D gene: NA
clone size: once
V gene: TRBV6-5
J gene: TRBJ2-1
CDR3 DNA: TGTGCCAGTGGCCGGACAGACTACAATGAGCAGTTCTTC
CDR3 protein: CASGRTDYNEQFF

CDR3 length: 13
D gene: NA
clone size: NA
V gene: TRBV12-3/TRBV12-4
J gene: TRBJ2-2
CDR3 DNA: TGTGCCAGCAGCTCTAGGTGGTCCGGGGAGCTGTTTTTT
CDR3 protein: CASSSRWSGELFF

CDR3 length: 16
D gene: TRBD1
clone size: NA
V gene: TRBV30
J gene: TRBJ1-4
CDR3 DNA: TGTGCCTGGAGTGGGGGACAGGGGTACAGTGGGGAAAAACTGTTTTTT
CDR3 protein: CAWSGGQGYSGEKLFF

CDR3 length: 16
D gene: TRBD1
clone size: NA
V gene: TRBV11-2
J gene: TRBJ2-1
CDR3 DNA: TGTGCCAGCAGCTTAGCAGGGGGCAGGATCTACAATGAGCAGTTCTTC
CDR3 protein: CASSLAGGRIYNEQFF

CDR3 length: 16
D gene: TRBD2
clone size: NA
V gene: TRBV11-2
J gene: TRBJ2-1
CDR3 DNA: TGTGCCAGCAGCTTCGGACTAGCGGGGGTGACACGGGAGCAGTTCTTC
CDR3 protein: CASSFGLAGVTREQFF

CDR3 length: 18
D gene: NA
clone size: NA
V gene: TRBV28
J gene: TRBJ1-2
CDR3 DNA: TGTGCCAGCAGTTTATCCGGCCTCCTAGCAGGCCGAGGGTATGGCTACACCTTC
CDR3 protein: CASSLSGLLAGRGYGYTF

CDR3 length: 14
D gene: NA
clone size: NA
V gene: TRBV2
J gene: TRBJ2-6
CDR3 DNA: TGTGCCAGCAGAGTGACTACTGGGGCCAACGTCCTGACTTTC
CDR3 protein: CASRVTTGANVLTF

CDR3 length: 17
D gene: NA
clone size: NA
V gene: TRBV3-1/TRBV3-2
J gene: TRBJ2-7
CDR3 DNA: TGTGCCAGCAGCCAAGAGGCGGCAGGGAAGGCAACGTACGAGCAGTACTTC
CDR3 protein: CASSQEAAGKATYEQYF

CDR3 length: 14
D gene: TRBD1
clone size: NA
V gene: TRBV24-1
J gene: TRBJ2-1
CDR3 DNA: TGTGCCACCAGTACCGGGACAGTTTACAATGAGCAGTTCTTC
CDR3 protein: CATSTGTVYNEQFF

CDR3 length: 14
D gene: NA
clone size: once
V gene: TRBV7-8
J gene: TRBJ1-6
CDR3 DNA: TGTGCCAGCAGCTTAGCGCGAGCGGGAGGACCCCTCCACTTT
CDR3 protein: CASSLARAGGPLHF

CDR3 length: 14
D gene: TRBD2
clone size: NA
V gene: TRBV27
J gene: TRBJ2-1
CDR3 DNA: TGTGCCAGCATAGGCGGGAGGGCCCGGAATGAGCAGTTCTTC
CDR3 protein: CASIGGRARNEQFF

CDR3 length: 15
D gene: TRBD1
clone size: NA
V gene: TRBV7-9
J gene: TRBJ2-7
CDR3 DNA: TGTGCCAGCAGCGCATGGGACAGAGGCCTCTACGAGCAGTACTTC
CDR3 protein: CASSAWDRGLYEQYF

CDR3 length: 15
D gene: TRBD2
clone size: few
V gene: TRBV13
J gene: TRBJ2-3
CDR3 DNA: TGTGCCAGCAGCCAGCGGGGGGCAAGCACAGATACGCAGTATTTT
CDR3 protein: CASSQRGASTDTQYF

CDR3 length: 13
D gene: NA
clone size: NA
V gene: TRBV2
J gene: TRBJ2-7
CDR3 DNA: TGTGCCAGCAGTGAGGTCGTAGGGGCAAAGCAGTACTTC
CDR3 protein: CASSEVVGAKQYF

CDR3 length: 12
D gene: TRBD1
clone size: NA
V gene: TRBV7-9
J gene: TRBJ2-4
CDR3 DNA: TGTGCCAGCAGAGGACAGGGAAACATTCAGTACTTC
CDR3 protein: CASRGQGNIQYF

CDR3 length: 16
D gene: TRBD2
clone size: NA
V gene: TRBV19
J gene: TRBJ2-2
CDR3 DNA: TGTGCCAGTAGCCTCCTGGGAGGGATGAACACCGGGGAGCTGTTTTTT
CDR3 protein: CASSLLGGMNTGELFF

CDR3 length: 15
D gene: NA
clone size: NA
V gene: TRBV5-1
J gene: TRBJ2-3
CDR3 DNA: TGCGCCAGCAGCTTAGCGACCTTCTCCACAGATACGCAGTATTTT
CDR3 protein: CASSLATFSTDTQYF

CDR3 length: 13
D gene: NA
clone size: NA
V gene: TRBV10-1
J gene: TRBJ1-1
CDR3 DNA: TGCGCCAGCAGTTATGGAGGGAACACTGAAGCTTTCTTT
CDR3 protein: CASSYGGNTEAFF

CDR3 length: 13
D gene: TRBD1
clone size: NA
V gene: TRBV30
J gene: TRBJ1-5
CDR3 DNA: TGTGCCTGGGCCGGACAGGGCCAGGAGCCCCAGCATTTT
CDR3 protein: CAWAGQGQEPQHF

CDR3 length: 15
D gene: TRBD1
clone size: NA
V gene: TRBV13
J gene: TRBJ1-1
CDR3 DNA: TGTGCCAGCAGCTGGAACAGGGGCCAGAACACTGAAGCTTTCTTT
CDR3 protein: CASSWNRGQNTEAFF

CDR3 length: 11
D gene: NA
clone size: NA
V gene: TRBV10-1
J gene: TRBJ2-1
CDR3 DNA: TGCGCCAGCAGTGAGGGGGGGGACATGTTCTTC
CDR3 protein: CASSEGGDMFF

CDR3 length: 14
D gene: NA
clone size: NA
V gene: TRBV28
J gene: TRBJ1-3
CDR3 DNA: TGTGCCAGCAGTTTTCAGGGGACGGGAAACACCATATATTTT
CDR3 protein: CASSFQGTGNTIYF

CDR3 length: 17
D gene: TRBD2
clone size: NA
V gene: TRBV7-9
J gene: TRBJ2-1
CDR3 DNA: TGTGCCAGCAGCGCATACACCGGGACTAGCGGGAGTCATGAGCAGTTCTTC
CDR3 protein: CASSAYTGTSGSHEQFF

CDR3 length: 16
D gene: TRBD2
clone size: NA
V gene: TRBV2
J gene: TRBJ2-3
CDR3 DNA: TGTGCCAGCAGTCGAGGGCTAGCGGGAGGAGCAGATACGCAGTATTTT
CDR3 protein: CASSRGLAGGADTQYF

CDR3 length: 17
D gene: TRBD2
clone size: once
V gene: TRBV7-6
J gene: TRBJ2-5
CDR3 DNA: TGTGCCAGCAGCTTAAGACGAGTCGGGAGGAGACAAGAGACCCAGTACTTC
CDR3 protein: CASSLRRVGRRQETQYF